Below, one T cell receptor beta chain is given with its context. The record originates from a study of blood T cell repertoires in COVID-19. At the level of the study: Specimens from acute and convalescent COVID-19 originated in the United States, Italy and Spain.

The table came from immunoSEQ multiplex PCR; TCRdb's copy has only in-frame clones and leaves some out. The sample contains about 220,000 clones, 86% of which appear only once. Germline CDR1 reads SGHTA; CDR2 reads FQGNSA. V lost 5 bases, J lost 7 bases, and 9 bases stayed unmatched. The CDR3 loop spans 15 amino acids. The clonotype originates from a woman in her thirties or forties with acute COVID-19. The rearrangement links TRBV7-2 to TRBJ1-2, with TRBD1 identical over 11 bases. The specimen sequenced was PBMCs or T cells enriched from blood (not recorded which). CDR3 protein: CASSRLGQGAGGYTF. The CDR3 bases are TGTGCCAGCAGCCGTCTTGGACAGGGGGCTGGTGGCTACACCTTC.